Presented here are 2 T cell receptor beta chains from one specimen sequenced in a study of shared clonotypes between healthy human individuals. Data came from immunoSEQ multiplex PCR; TCRdb stores just in-frame clones and leaves some out. The top ten clones hold 10% to 13% of a sample with fewer than 400,000 clones, about 74% of them seen once. What was sequenced was memory CD4+ T cells sorted from blood. Subset described: CD45RA-negative fraction. The receptors derive from a man under 40 in good health.

J is TRBJ2-3 and V is TRBV6-1; perhaps D is TRBD1 or TRBD2 (6 bases each). The CDR3 covers 13 residues. The V end lost 11 bases, the J end lost 6 bases, and 18 bases lay between the germline ends. Germline loops: CDR1 MNHNS, CDR2 SASEGT. CDR3 sequence reads: CAGGTRGIDTQYF. The DNA for the CDR3 is TGTGCCGGAGGGACACGGGGCATCGATACGCAGTATTTT.

With respect to this clone: Since a far larger clone is one base different, this is likely a read error. The CDR3: CASSRDGTDTQYF. The CDR3 DNA reads as TGTGCCAGCAGCCGGGACGGCACAGATACGCAGTATTTT. The chain joins TRBV6-5 to TRBJ2-3; D may match TRBD1 or TRBD2 (5 bases each). Between the trimmed V and J ends, which lost 6 bases and 1 base, there was a span of 8 bases. CDR1 is MNHEY, CDR2 SVGAGI, per germline. The length of the CDR3 is 13 residues.